This T cell receptor (beta chain) was identified in a study of blood T cell repertoires in COVID-19. This clone was found once. At one end the junction does not follow the germline gene, possibly because of a read error. Per the study methods: Amplifying reference gene primers gave estimates of nucleated cell counts. Produced via immunoSEQ multiplex PCR; TCRdb's table is partial and in-frame only. V and J calls and clone size come straight from that table; D and trimming were deduced from the DNA. The sample carries some 260,000 clones, 88% recorded once. What was sequenced was peripheral blood. The receptor comes from a woman between 70 and 85 years old with COVID-19, enrolled during active disease.

CDR3 bases: TGTGCCAGCAGTTACATTCTAGAGAATGAGCTGTTCTTC. Translated: CASSYILENELFF. The rearrangement uses TRBV6-2 or TRBV6-3 and TRBJ2-1; D uncertain. This CDR3 has 13 residues. Germline loops: CDR1 MNHEY, CDR2 SVGEGT.